This T cell receptor (beta chain) was documented in a study of T cells in Graves' hyperthyroidism and ophthalmopathy. Study-level findings and limits: Within blood appeared most thyroid clonotypes that had expanded above 0.001. Stable hyperthyroidism was told apart from ophthalmopathy by a model built on 13 V-J features. Model predictions of ophthalmopathy came a median about six months before onset.

Amplification of TCR beta CDR3 regions was performed using RNA transcripts as template. The HTBI set primed first-round TCR CDR3 RT-PCR. Each CDR3 protein is one row after TCRdb ran MiXCR on the multiplex PCR reads. The repertoire has a few hundred thousand distinct CDR3 sequences, 15% to 20% of them found once; the top ten carry approximately 16%. This clonotype was observed many times. Its antigen is not known. V dropped 4 bases and J dropped 8; count of bases not matched to a gene: 16. Germline-derived CDR1 and CDR2 are SGHTA and FQGTGA. The CDR3 has 17 residues. The receptor was isolated from a woman aged 18-30 years with Graves' ophthalmopathy. The sequencing sample was made of blood. The chain combines TRBV7-3 with TRBJ2-3, with 9 bases fitting TRBD2. The CDR3 here is CASSSSGGLAGKGTQYF. CDR3 in DNA: TGTGCCAGCAGCTCGAGCGGGGGGCTAGCGGGAAAGGGTACGCAGTATTTT.